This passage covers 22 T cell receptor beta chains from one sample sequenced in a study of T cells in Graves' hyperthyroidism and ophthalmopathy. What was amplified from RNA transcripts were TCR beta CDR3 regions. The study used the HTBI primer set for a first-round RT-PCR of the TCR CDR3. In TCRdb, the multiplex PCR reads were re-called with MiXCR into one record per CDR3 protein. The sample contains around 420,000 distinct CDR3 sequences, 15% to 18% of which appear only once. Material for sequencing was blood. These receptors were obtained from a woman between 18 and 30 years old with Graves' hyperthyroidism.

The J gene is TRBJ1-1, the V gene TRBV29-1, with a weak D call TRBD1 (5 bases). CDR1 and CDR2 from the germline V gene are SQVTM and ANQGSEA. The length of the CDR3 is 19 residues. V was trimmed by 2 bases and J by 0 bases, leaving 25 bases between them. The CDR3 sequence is CSVEIGAGGMLSLNTEAFF. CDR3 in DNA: TGCAGCGTTGAAATAGGTGCGGGGGGTATGCTAAGTCTGAACACTGAAGCTTTCTTT.

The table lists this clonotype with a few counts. The CDR3 sequence is CAISGTDYWSRMEQYF. The DNA of the CDR3 is TGTGCCATCAGTGGGACTGACTATTGGTCCAGAATGGAGCAGTATTTT. The V and J genes are TRBV10-3 and TRBJ2-3, with D possibly matching TRBD2 (5 bases). Germline V gives CDR1 ENHRY, CDR2 SYGVKD. V was trimmed by 4 bases and J by 11 bases, leaving 25 bases between them. The CDR3 is 16 residues long.

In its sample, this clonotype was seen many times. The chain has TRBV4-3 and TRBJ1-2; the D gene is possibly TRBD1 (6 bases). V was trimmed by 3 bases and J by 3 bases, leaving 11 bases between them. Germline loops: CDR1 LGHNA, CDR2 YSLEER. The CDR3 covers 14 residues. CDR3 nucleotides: TGCGCCAGCAGCCAGTCCAGGGGAGACTATGGCTACACCTTC. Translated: CASSQSRGDYGYTF.

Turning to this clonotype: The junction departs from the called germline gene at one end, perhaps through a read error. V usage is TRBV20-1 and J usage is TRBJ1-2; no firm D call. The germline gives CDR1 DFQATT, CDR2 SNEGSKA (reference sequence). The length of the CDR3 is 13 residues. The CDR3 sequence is CSARFRANYSYTF. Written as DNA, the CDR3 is TGCAGTGCTAGATTCCGGGCTAACTATAGCTACACCTTC.

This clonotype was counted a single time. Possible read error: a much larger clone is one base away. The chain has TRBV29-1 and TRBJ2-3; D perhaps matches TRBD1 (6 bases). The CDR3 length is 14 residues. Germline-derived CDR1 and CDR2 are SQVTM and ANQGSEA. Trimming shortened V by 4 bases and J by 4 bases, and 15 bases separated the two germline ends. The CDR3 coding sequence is TGCAGCGTTGGGCTCAGGGGTCCCGCAGATACGCAGTATTTT. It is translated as CSVGLRGPADTQYF.

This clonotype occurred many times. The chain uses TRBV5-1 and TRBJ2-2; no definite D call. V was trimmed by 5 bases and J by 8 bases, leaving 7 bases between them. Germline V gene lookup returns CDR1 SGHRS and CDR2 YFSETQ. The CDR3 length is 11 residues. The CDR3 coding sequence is TGCGCCAGCAGGTTCGATGGGGAGCTGTTTTTT. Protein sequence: CASRFDGELFF.

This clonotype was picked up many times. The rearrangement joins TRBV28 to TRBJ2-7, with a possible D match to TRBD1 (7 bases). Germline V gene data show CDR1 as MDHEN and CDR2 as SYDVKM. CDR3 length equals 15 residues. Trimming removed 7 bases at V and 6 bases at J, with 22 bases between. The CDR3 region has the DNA TGTGCCAGCAACCCTCGGGGGACAGTTAGAGGCGAGCAGTACTTC. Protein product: CASNPRGTVRGEQYF.

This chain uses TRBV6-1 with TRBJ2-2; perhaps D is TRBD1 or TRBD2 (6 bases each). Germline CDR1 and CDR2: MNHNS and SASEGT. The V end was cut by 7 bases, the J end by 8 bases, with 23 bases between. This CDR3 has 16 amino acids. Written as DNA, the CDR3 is TGTGCCAGCAACAAGGCCGGGGGCGAAATCATGGGGGAGCTGTTTTTT. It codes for CASNKAGGEIMGELFF.

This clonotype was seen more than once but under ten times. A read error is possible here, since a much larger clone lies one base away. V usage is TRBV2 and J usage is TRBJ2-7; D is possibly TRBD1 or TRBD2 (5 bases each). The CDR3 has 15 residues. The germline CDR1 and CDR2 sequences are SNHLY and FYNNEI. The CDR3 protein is CASNRRIKSSCEQYF. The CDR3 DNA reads TGTGCCAGCAACAGGAGGATTAAAAGCTCCTGCGAGCAGTACTTC.

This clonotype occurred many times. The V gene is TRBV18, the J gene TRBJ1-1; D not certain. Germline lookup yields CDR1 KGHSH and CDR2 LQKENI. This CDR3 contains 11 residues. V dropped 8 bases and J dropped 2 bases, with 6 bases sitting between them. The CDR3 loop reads CASSPNTEAFF. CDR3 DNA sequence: TGTGCCAGCAGCCCAAACACTGAAGCTTTCTTT.

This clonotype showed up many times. CDR3 amino acids: CSARVPTSGSTDTQYF. The CDR3 DNA sequence: TGCAGTGCTAGAGTTCCGACTAGCGGGTCCACAGATACGCAGTATTTT. The rearrangement joins TRBV20-1 to TRBJ2-3; 10 positions match TRBD2. The germline gives CDR1 DFQATT, CDR2 SNEGSKA (reference sequence). V was pared by 1 base and J by 2 bases, with 6 bases of the junction left unmatched. The CDR3 has 16 residues.

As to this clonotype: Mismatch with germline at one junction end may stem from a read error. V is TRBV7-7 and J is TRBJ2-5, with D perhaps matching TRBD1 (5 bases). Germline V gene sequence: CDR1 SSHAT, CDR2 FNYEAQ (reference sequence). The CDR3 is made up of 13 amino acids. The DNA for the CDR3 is TGTGCTAGCAGCTCTGGGGCAAGGGAGACCCAGTACTTC. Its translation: CASSSGARETQYF.

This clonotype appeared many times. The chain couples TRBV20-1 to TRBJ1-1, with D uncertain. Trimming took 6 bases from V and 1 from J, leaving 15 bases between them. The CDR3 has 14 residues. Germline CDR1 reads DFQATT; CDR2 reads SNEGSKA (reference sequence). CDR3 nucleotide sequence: TGCAGTGCAATCCACGATTTCAAGAACACTGAAGCTTTCTTT. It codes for CSAIHDFKNTEAFF.

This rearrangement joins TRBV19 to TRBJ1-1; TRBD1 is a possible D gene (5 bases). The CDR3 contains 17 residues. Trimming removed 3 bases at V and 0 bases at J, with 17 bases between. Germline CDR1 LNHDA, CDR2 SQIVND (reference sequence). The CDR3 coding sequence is TGTGCCAGTAGTATTCACCCTGGGGCAGGGATGAACACTGAAGCTTTCTTT. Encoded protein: CASSIHPGAGMNTEAFF.

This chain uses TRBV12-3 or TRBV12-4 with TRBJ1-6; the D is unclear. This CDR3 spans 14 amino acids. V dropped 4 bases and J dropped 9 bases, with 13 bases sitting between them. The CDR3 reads CASSSIGLRSPLHF. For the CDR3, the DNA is TGTGCCAGCAGTTCGATAGGGCTTCGTTCACCCCTCCACTTT.

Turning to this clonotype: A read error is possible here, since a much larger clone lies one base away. The DNA of the CDR3 is TGTGCCAGCAGCTCCGAACAGTTCGGAAACACCATATATTTT. This codes for CASSSEQFGNTIYF. The chain uses TRBV11-2 and TRBJ1-3; D gene ambiguous. The CDR3 runs to 14 residues. V dropped 4 bases and J dropped 4 bases, with 11 bases sitting between them. The germline gives CDR1 SGHAT, CDR2 FQNNGV.

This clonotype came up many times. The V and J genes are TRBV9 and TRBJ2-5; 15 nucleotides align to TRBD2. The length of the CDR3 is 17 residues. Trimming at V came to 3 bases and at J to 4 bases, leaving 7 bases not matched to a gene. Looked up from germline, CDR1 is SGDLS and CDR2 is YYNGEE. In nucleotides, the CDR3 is TGTGCCAGCAGCGCAGGACTAGCGGGAGGGGGTCGAGAGACCCAGTACTTC. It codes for CASSAGLAGGGRETQYF.

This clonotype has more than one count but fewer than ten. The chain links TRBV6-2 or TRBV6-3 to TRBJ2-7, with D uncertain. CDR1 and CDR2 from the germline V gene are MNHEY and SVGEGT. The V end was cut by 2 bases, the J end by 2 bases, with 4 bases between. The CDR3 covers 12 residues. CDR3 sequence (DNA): TGTGCCAGCAGTTACCTCACCTACGAGCAGTACTTC. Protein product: CASSYLTYEQYF.

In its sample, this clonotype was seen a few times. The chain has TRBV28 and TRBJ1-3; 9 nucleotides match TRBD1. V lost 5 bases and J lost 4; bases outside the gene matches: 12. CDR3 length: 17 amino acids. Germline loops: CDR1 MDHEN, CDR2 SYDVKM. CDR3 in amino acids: CASSPGWIGQGGNTIYF. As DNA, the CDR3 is TGTGCCAGCAGTCCAGGATGGATAGGACAGGGGGGAAACACCATATATTTT.

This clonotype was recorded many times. CDR3 protein: CASSQTGEANQPQHF. CDR3 nucleotides: TGTGCCAGCAGTCAGACAGGAGAGGCCAATCAGCCCCAGCATTTT. This chain links TRBV6-1 with TRBJ1-5, with a possible D match to TRBD1 (6 bases). Germline CDR1 and CDR2: MNHNS and SASEGT. CDR3 length: 15 residues. V was cut by 5 bases and J by 3 bases, with 14 bases left in between.

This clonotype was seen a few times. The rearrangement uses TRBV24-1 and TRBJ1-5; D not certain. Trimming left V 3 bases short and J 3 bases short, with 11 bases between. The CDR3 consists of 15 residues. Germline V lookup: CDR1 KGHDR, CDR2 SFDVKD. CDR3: CATSDRTSNNQPQHF. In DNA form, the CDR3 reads TGTGCCACCAGTGATCGGACGTCGAACAATCAGCCCCAGCATTTT.

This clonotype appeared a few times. CDR3 sequence reads: CASSGGGTANEKLFF. The DNA of the CDR3 is TGCGCCAGCAGTGGGGGGGGGACAGCGAATGAAAAACTGTTTTTT. This rearrangement joins TRBV10-2 to TRBJ1-4; 7 nucleotides align to TRBD1. Per the germline V gene, CDR1 is WSHSY and CDR2 is SAAADI. The CDR3 covers 15 residues. V lost 4 bases to trimming and J lost 5 bases; unmatched junction nucleotides: 7.